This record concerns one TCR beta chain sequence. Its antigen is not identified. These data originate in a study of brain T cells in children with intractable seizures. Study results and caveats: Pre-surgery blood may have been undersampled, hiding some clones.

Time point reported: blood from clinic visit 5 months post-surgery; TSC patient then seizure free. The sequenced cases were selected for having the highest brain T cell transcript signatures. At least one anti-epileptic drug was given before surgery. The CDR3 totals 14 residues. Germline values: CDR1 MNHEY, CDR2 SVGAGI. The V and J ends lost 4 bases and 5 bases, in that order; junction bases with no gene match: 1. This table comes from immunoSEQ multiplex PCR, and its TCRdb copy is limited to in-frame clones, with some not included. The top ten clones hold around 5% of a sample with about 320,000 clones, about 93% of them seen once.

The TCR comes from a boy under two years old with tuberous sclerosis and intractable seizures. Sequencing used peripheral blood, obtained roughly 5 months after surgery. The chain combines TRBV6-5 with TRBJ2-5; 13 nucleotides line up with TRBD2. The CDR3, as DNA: TGTGCCAGCAGTTGGGGACTAGCGGGGGAGACCCAGTACTTC. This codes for CASSWGLAGETQYF.